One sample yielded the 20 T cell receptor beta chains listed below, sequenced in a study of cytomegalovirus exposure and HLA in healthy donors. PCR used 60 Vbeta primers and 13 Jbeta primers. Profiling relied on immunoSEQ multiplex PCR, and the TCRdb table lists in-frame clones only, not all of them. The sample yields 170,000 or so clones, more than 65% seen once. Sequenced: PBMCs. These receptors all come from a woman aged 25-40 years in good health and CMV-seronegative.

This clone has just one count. In DNA, the CDR3 is TGTGCCAGTAGTCTCCGGCCGACAGGTTTCAATCAGCCCCAGCATTTT. Translating it yields CASSLRPTGFNQPQHF. The rearrangement uses TRBV19 and TRBJ1-5, with a tentative D call TRBD1 (6 bases). CDR1 and CDR2 from the germline V gene are LNHDA and SQIVND (reference sequence). V lost 5 bases, J lost 3 bases, and 17 bases lay in between. This CDR3 is 16 amino acids long.

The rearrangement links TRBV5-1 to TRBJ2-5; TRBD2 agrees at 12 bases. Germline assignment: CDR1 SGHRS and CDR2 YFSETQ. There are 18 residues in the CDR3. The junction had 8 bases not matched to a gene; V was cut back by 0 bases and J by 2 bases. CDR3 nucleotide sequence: TGCGCCAGCAGCTTGGCCCAGCTAGCGGGAGGGACTCAAGAGACCCAGTACTTC. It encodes CASSLAQLAGGTQETQYF.

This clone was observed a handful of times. CDR3 region: CASSKDRGPNNEQFF. CDR3 nucleotide sequence: TGCGCCAGCAGCAAGGACAGGGGGCCAAACAATGAGCAGTTCTTC. V gene TRBV5-1 combines with J gene TRBJ2-1, with 11 bases matching TRBD1. CDR1 and CDR2 (germline): SGHRS, YFSETQ. The ends lost 4 bases at V and 5 bases at J; junction bases unmatched: 5. The CDR3 totals 15 residues.

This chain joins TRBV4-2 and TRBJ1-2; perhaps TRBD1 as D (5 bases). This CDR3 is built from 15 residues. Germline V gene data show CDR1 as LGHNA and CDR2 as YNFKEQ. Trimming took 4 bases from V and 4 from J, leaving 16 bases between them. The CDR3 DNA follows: TGTGCCAGCAGCCGGAGCGAGGGACTACTCTATGGCTACACCTTC. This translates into CASSRSEGLLYGYTF.

The CDR3, as DNA: TGTGCCAGCAGCTTAGACCCACAGGAGACCTATGGCTACACCTTC. Translated: CASSLDPQETYGYTF. This chain uses TRBV7-2 with TRBJ1-2; weak D call: TRBD1 (5 bases). V gave up 1 base and J gave up 4 bases, with 13 bases separating them. The CDR3 loop spans 15 amino acids. The germline CDR1 and CDR2 sequences are SGHTA and FQGNSA.

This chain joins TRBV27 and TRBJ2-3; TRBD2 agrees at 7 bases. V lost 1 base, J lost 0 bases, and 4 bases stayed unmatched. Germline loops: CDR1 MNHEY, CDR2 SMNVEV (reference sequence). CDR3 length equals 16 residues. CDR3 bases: TGTGCCAGCAGTTTATGGCGGGGGAGAAGCACAGATACGCAGTATTTT. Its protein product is CASSLWRGRSTDTQYF.

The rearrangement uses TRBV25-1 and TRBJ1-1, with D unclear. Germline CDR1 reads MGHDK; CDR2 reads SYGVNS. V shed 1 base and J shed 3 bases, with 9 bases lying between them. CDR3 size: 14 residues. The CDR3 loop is CASSEWTGDTEAFF. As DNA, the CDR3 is TGTGCCAGCAGTGAATGGACGGGAGACACTGAAGCTTTCTTT.

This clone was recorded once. CDR3 protein: CASSSAGGPTGELFF. For the CDR3, the DNA is TGTGCCAGCAGCTCGGCGGGAGGGCCGACCGGGGAGCTGTTTTTT. The chain employs TRBV5-4 and TRBJ2-2; the match to TRBD2 covers 9 bases. The V gene's germline CDR1 is SGHNT and CDR2 YYREEE (reference sequence). V lost 3 bases to trimming and J lost 5 bases; unmatched junction nucleotides: 5. This CDR3 has 15 residues.

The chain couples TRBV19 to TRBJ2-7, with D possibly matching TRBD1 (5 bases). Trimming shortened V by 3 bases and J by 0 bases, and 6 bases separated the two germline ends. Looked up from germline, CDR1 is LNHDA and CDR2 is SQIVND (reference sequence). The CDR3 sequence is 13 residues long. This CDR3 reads CASSMTASYEQYF. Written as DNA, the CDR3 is TGTGCCAGTAGTATGACAGCCTCCTACGAGCAGTACTTC. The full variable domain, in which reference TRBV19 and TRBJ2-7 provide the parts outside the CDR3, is DGGITQSPKYLFRKEGQNVTLSCEQNLNHDAMYWYRQDPGQGLRLIYYSQIVNDFQKGDIAEGYSVSREKKESFPLTVTSAQKNPTAFYLCASSMTASYEQYFGPGTRLTVT.

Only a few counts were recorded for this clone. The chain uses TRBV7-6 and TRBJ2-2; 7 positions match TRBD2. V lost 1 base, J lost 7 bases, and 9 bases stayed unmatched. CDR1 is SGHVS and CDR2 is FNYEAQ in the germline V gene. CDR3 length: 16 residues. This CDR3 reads CASSLVRREVRGELFF. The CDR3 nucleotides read TGTGCCAGCAGCTTAGTTCGTCGGGAGGTCCGCGGGGAGCTGTTTTTT.

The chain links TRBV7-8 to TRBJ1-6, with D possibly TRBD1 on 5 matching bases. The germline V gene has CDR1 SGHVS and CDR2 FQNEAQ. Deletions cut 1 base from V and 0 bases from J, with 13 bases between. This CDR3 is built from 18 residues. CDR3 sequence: CASSLEGVFSSYNSPLHF. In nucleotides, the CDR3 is TGTGCCAGCAGCTTAGAAGGGGTTTTTAGCTCCTATAATTCACCCCTCCACTTT.

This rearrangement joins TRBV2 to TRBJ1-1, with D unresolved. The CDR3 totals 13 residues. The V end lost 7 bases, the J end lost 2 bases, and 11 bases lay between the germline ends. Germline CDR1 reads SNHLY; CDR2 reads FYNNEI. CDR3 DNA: TGTGCCAGCAAATCGATAGTCAACACTGAAGCTTTCTTT. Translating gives CASKSIVNTEAFF.

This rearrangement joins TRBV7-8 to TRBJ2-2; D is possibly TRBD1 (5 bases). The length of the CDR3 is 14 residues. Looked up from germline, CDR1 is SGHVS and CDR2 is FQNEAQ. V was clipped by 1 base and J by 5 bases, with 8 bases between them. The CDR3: CASSLVQVTGELFF. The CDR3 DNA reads TGTGCCAGCAGCTTAGTACAGGTGACCGGGGAGCTGTTTTTT.

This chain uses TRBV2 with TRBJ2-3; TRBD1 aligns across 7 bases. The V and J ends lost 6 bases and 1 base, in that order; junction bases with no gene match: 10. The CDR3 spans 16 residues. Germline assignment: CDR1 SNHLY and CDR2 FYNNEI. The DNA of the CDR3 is TGTGCCAGCAGCCTATTGGGACAGAGCCGCACAGATACGCAGTATTTT. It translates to CASSLLGQSRTDTQYF.

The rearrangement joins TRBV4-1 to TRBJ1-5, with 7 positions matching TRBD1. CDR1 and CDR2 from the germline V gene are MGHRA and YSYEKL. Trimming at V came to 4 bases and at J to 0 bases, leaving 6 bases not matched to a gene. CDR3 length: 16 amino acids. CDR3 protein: CASSPLGQYSNQPQHF. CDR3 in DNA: TGCGCCAGCAGCCCCTTGGGACAGTATAGCAATCAGCCCCAGCATTTT.

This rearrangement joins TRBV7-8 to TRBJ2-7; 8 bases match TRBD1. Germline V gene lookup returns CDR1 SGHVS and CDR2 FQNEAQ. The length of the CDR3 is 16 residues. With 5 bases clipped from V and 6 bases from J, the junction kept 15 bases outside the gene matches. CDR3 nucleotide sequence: TGTGCCAGCAGCCCCACCGTGGGCAGGGGGCAATCCGAGCAGTACTTC. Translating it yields CASSPTVGRGQSEQYF. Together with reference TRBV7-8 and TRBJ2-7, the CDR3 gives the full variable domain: GAGVSQSPRYKVAKRGQDVALRCDPISGHVSLFWYQQALGQGPEFLTYFQNEAQLDKSGLPSDRFFAERPEGSVSTLKIQRTQQEDSAVYLCASSPTVGRGQSEQYFGPGTRLTVT.

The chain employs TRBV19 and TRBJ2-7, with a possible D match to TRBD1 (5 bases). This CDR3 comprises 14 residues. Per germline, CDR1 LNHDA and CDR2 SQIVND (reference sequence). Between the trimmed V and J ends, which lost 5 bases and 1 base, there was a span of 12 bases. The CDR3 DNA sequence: TGTGCCAGTAGTTCCACCAGGGATTCCTACGAGCAGTACTTC. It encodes CASSSTRDSYEQYF.

CDR3 in amino acids: CASSLHWSQPQHF. CDR3 nucleotides: TGTGCCAGCAGCCTCCACTGGTCTCAGCCCCAGCATTTT. V gene TRBV5-8 combines with J gene TRBJ1-5; D ambiguous. Germline-derived CDR1 and CDR2 are SGHTS and YDEGEE. This CDR3 contains 13 residues. Trimming stripped 4 bases from V and 6 bases from J, with 11 bases between.

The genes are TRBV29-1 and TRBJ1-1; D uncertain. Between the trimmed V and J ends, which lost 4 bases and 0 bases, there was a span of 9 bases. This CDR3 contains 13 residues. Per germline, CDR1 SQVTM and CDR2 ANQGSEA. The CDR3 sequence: CSVVEVLNTEAFF. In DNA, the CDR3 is TGCAGCGTTGTCGAGGTATTGAACACTGAAGCTTTCTTT.

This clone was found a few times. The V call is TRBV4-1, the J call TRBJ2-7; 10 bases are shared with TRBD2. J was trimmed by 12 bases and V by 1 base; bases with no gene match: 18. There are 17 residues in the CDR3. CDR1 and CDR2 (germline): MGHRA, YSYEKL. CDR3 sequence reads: CASSQGVASGRGREVYF. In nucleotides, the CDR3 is TGCGCCAGCAGCCAAGGTGTGGCTAGCGGGAGAGGTCGTGAGGTGTACTTC.